These 21 T cell receptor beta chains were sequenced from one sample in a study of T cell responses to AZD1222 COVID-19 vaccine. The assay was immunoSEQ multiplex PCR, and TCRdb's table has in-frame clones only and misses some. The sample has 100,000 to 150,000 clones, roughly 91% seen once; the top ten hold approximately 27%. Here the sequenced sample was peripheral blood, taken on day 0 of AZD1222 vaccination. The receptors were sampled from an adult in good health.

This clone is a singleton in its sample. This chain connects TRBV19 to TRBJ1-5; the D is unclear. V was cut by 5 bases and J by 4 bases, with 12 bases left in between. CDR3 length: 14 amino acids. Germline V gene sequence: CDR1 LNHDA, CDR2 SQIVND (reference sequence). The CDR3, as DNA: TGTGCCAGTAGTTGGGCAGGCAATAATCAGCCCCAGCATTTT. Protein sequence: CASSWAGNNQPQHF.

The chain is built from TRBV7-2 and TRBJ1-6; 7 bases match TRBD1. Trimming at V came to 1 base and at J to 7 bases, leaving 1 base not matched to a gene. This CDR3 has 14 amino acids. Looked up from germline, CDR1 is SGHTA and CDR2 is FQGNSA. The CDR3 DNA sequence: TGTGCCAGCAGCTTAGTGACAGGGAATTCACCCCTCCACTTT. The encoded protein is CASSLVTGNSPLHF.

The chain uses TRBV29-1 and TRBJ1-5; the match to TRBD1 covers 8 bases. There are 15 residues in the CDR3. V shed 6 bases, J shed 0 bases, and the junction held 7 bases outside the gene matches. In germline, CDR1 is SQVTM, CDR2 ANQGSEA. The CDR3 DNA is TGCAGCGTGGTGGACAGGGATAATAGCAATCAGCCCCAGCATTTT. Encoded protein: CSVVDRDNSNQPQHF.

The chain employs TRBV9 and TRBJ2-5; TRBD2 agrees at 12 bases. V was pared by 4 bases and J by 6 bases, with 7 bases of the junction left unmatched. The CDR3 runs to 15 residues. In germline, CDR1 is SGDLS, CDR2 YYNGEE. The CDR3, as DNA: TGTGCCAGCAGCCCCTTGACTAGCGGGAGTAAGACCCAGTACTTC. Translation gives CASSPLTSGSKTQYF. Drawing the rest from reference TRBV9 and TRBJ2-5, the complete variable domain is DSGVTQTPKHLITATGQRVTLRCSPRSGDLSVYWYQQSLDQGLQFLIQYYNGEERAKGNILERFSAQQFPDLHSELNLSSLELGDSALYFCASSPLTSGSKTQYFGPGTRLLVL.

The rearrangement links TRBV5-1 to TRBJ2-2, with D uncertain. CDR3 length: 14 amino acids. CDR1 and CDR2 (germline): SGHRS, YFSETQ. Deletions cut 4 bases from V and 5 bases from J, with 12 bases between. Here the CDR3 DNA reads TGCGCCAGCAGCACCGGCCACCTAACCGGGGAGCTGTTTTTT. Encoded protein: CASSTGHLTGELFF.

The chain combines TRBV20-1 with TRBJ2-7, with TRBD2 matching over 9 bases. Looked up from germline, CDR1 is DFQATT and CDR2 is SNEGSKA (reference sequence). V lost 4 bases to trimming and J lost 0 bases; unmatched junction nucleotides: 10. The CDR3 is 16 residues long. The chain's CDR3 is CSATDALAGSSYEQYF. CDR3 sequence (DNA): TGCAGTGCTACTGACGCGCTAGCGGGGTCCTCCTACGAGCAGTACTTC.

The chain couples TRBV7-6 to TRBJ1-2, with TRBD1 matching over 7 bases. Germline V gene lookup returns CDR1 SGHVS and CDR2 FNYEAQ. The CDR3 is 17 residues long. V gave up 5 bases and J gave up 4 bases; unmatched junction bases: 16. CDR3 sequence: CASSPRTGLHDFYGYTF. CDR3 nucleotides: TGTGCCAGCAGCCCAAGGACAGGCCTCCATGACTTCTATGGCTACACCTTC.

V gene TRBV7-9 combines with J gene TRBJ1-4, with D possibly TRBD1 on 6 matching bases. Per germline, CDR1 SEHNR and CDR2 FQNEAQ (reference sequence). V lost 0 bases and J 5 bases, leaving 13 bases between the germline ends. The CDR3 has 16 residues. The CDR3 nucleotides are TGTGCCAGCAGCTTAGCGATTACAGGGCCGAATGAAAAACTGTTTTTT. Residues: CASSLAITGPNEKLFF.

The V and J genes are TRBV7-2 and TRBJ1-6; 8 bases are shared with TRBD1. Germline CDR1 is SGHTA and CDR2 is FQGNSA. This CDR3 region has 15 residues. Unmatched junction bases numbered 8, after V lost 3 bases and J lost 10 bases. CDR3 DNA sequence: TGTGCCAGCAGCTTTACTGGACAGGGTGGATCACCCCTCCACTTT. As protein: CASSFTGQGGSPLHF. Looking up the rest from reference TRBV7-2 and TRBJ1-6 gives the full variable domain: GAGVSQSPSNKVTEKGKDVELRCDPISGHTALYWYRQSLGQGLEFLIYFQGNSAPDKSGLPSDRFSAERTGGSVSTLTIQRTQQEDSAVYLCASSFTGQGGSPLHFGNGTRLTVT.

A note on this clone: The same CDR3 is also encoded by other DNA sequences in this sample. J is TRBJ1-5 and V is TRBV19, with D possibly matching TRBD1 (6 bases). The ends were cut back, 4 bases at V and 7 bases at J, with 11 bases in the middle. The CDR3 sequence is 13 residues long. Germline CDR1 LNHDA, CDR2 SQIVND (reference sequence). CDR3 in DNA: TGTGCCAGTAGTACACAGGGAACACAGCCCCAGCATTTT. This codes for CASSTQGTQPQHF. Together with reference TRBV19 and TRBJ1-5, the CDR3 gives the full variable domain: DGGITQSPKYLFRKEGQNVTLSCEQNLNHDAMYWYRQDPGQGLRLIYYSQIVNDFQKGDIAEGYSVSREKKESFPLTVTSAQKNPTAFYLCASSTQGTQPQHFGDGTRLSIL.

The chain has TRBV29-1 and TRBJ1-1; D possibly corresponds to TRBD1 (5 bases). V shed 1 base and J shed 0 bases, with 6 bases lying between them. There are 13 residues in the CDR3. Germline values: CDR1 SQVTM, CDR2 ANQGSEA. This chain's CDR3 is CSVEGGMNTEAFF. For the CDR3, the DNA is TGCAGCGTTGAAGGGGGGATGAACACTGAAGCTTTCTTT.

This chain links TRBV19 with TRBJ2-7, with D uncertain. The V gene's germline CDR1 is LNHDA and CDR2 SQIVND (reference sequence). This CDR3 region has 10 residues. Trimming cost V 5 bases and J 6 bases, with 5 bases left between them. In DNA form, the CDR3 reads TGTGCCAGTAGTCGGTTCGAGCAGTACTTC. Protein sequence: CASSRFEQYF.

The V call is TRBV27, the J call TRBJ1-5; maybe TRBD1 (5 bases). Trimming stripped 3 bases from V and 9 bases from J, with 15 bases between. The CDR3 has 14 amino acids. Germline lookup yields CDR1 MNHEY and CDR2 SMNVEV (reference sequence). The CDR3 DNA is TGTGCCAGCAGTTTGGGGGTATTGGGGGGGCCCCAGCATTTT. Its protein is CASSLGVLGGPQHF.

This chain links TRBV19 with TRBJ1-3, with D uncertain. The CDR3 extends over 16 amino acids. V was clipped by 4 bases and J by 0 bases, with 13 bases between them. From germline, CDR1 is LNHDA and CDR2 SQIVND (reference sequence). The CDR3 region is CASSTHRRISGNTIYF. The DNA of the CDR3 is TGTGCCAGTAGTACTCACCGACGGATCTCTGGAAACACCATATATTTT.

The chain joins TRBV5-1 to TRBJ2-7; a weak D match, TRBD1 (5 bases). Looked up from germline, CDR1 is SGHRS and CDR2 is YFSETQ. This CDR3 is built from 14 residues. Trimming took off 2 bases at V and 0 bases at J, with 9 bases between the two ends. CDR3 protein: CASSFQGVSYEQYF. The CDR3 DNA follows: TGCGCCAGCAGCTTCCAGGGCGTCTCCTACGAGCAGTACTTC.

To note about this clone: The junction and the germline gene differ at one end; a read error may be behind it. The CDR3 here is CASSLGQIEAVF. CDR3 coding DNA: TGTGCCAGCAGCTTAGGGCAGATTGAAGCGGTCTTT. The V call is TRBV7-9, the J call TRBJ1-1; D is undetermined. The V gene's germline CDR1 is SEHNR and CDR2 FQNEAQ (reference sequence). The CDR3 sequence is 12 residues long.

The V and J genes are TRBV7-2 and TRBJ1-2; D is ambiguous. In germline, CDR1 is SGHTA, CDR2 FQGNSA. V lost 3 bases and J lost 2, with 19 bases in between. The CDR3 is made up of 17 amino acids. CDR3 protein: CASSFSSDFGRNYGYTF. The CDR3 bases are TGTGCCAGCAGCTTTTCGTCAGACTTCGGGCGAAACTATGGCTACACCTTC.

This rearrangement joins TRBV5-4 to TRBJ2-7, with D perhaps TRBD1 or TRBD2 (7 bases each). There are 17 residues in the CDR3. V lost 1 base to trimming and J lost 5 bases, with 22 bases between them. Germline CDR1 is SGHNT and CDR2 is YYREEE (reference sequence). CDR3 DNA: TGTGCCAGCAGCTTGTTTAAGGTCTCAGGGGGACTACACGAGCAGTACTTC. It yields the protein CASSLFKVSGGLHEQYF.

V and J are TRBV10-3 and TRBJ2-1, with unresolved D. This CDR3 region has 17 residues. Trimming cost V 0 bases and J 0 bases, with 12 bases left between them. CDR1 and CDR2 (germline): ENHRY, SYGVKD. The CDR3 sequence: CAISESGLPSSYNEQFF. The CDR3 coding sequence is TGTGCCATCAGTGAGTCAGGGCTCCCGAGCTCCTACAATGAGCAGTTCTTC.

The chain carries TRBV10-3 and TRBJ1-4; TRBD1 aligns across 9 bases. Germline values: CDR1 ENHRY, CDR2 SYGVKD. J was trimmed by 8 bases and V by 0 bases; bases with no gene match: 13. This CDR3 has 18 residues. CDR3 residues: CAISESATGGVRSEKLFF. In DNA form, the CDR3 reads TGTGCCATCAGTGAGTCTGCGACAGGGGGGGTTCGGTCGGAAAAACTGTTTTTT.

Notes on this clone: The sample holds other DNA sequences that translate to the same CDR3. The chain joins TRBV19 to TRBJ1-5; 8 nucleotides align to TRBD1. V was clipped by 5 bases and J by 4 bases; unmatched bases: 4. This CDR3 has 14 amino acids. The germline CDR1 and CDR2 sequences are LNHDA and SQIVND (reference sequence). CDR3 sequence (DNA): TGTGCCAGTAGTTCCACAGGGGGAAATCAGCCCCAGCATTTT. This sequence encodes CASSSTGGNQPQHF.